These 5 T cell receptor beta chains share one sample of origin, sequenced in a study of blood T cell repertoires in COVID-19 (TCRdb year 2020). Library preparation employed the immunoSEQ multiplex PCR assay. The clones in this table, taken by TCRdb from immuneACCESS, are in-frame only. Not every clone is retained; where verified, under half of the shortfall comes from an unresolved V gene, and the cause of the rest is unknown. The sample data list fewer than 150,000 clones, and 60% to 85% of these were observed just once. Of the sample, approximately 2.4% falls within the top ten clones. Sequencing used peripheral blood. Source of these receptors: a man in his sixties or seventies with acute or convalescent COVID-19.

The V call is TRBV12-3 or TRBV12-4, the J call TRBJ2-1; TRBD1 might be the D (6 bases). This CDR3 spans 12 amino acids. Trimming took off 6 bases at V and 10 bases at J, with 13 bases between the two ends. The CDR3 reads CASRPEQGEQFF. The CDR3 DNA follows: TGTGCCAGCAGACCTGAACAGGGCGAGCAGTTCTTC.

This chain uses TRBV4-3 with TRBJ2-3, with 8 bases that match TRBD2. CDR1 is LGHNA, CDR2 YSLEER, per germline. The CDR3 length is 17 residues. V was clipped by 4 bases and J by 0 bases; unmatched bases: 9. CDR3 DNA sequence: TGCGCCAGCAGCCCCCAAGGGCGGGGGGCGAGCACAGATACGCAGTATTTT. As protein: CASSPQGRGASTDTQYF.

This rearrangement joins TRBV3-1 (or the pseudogene TRBV3-2) to TRBJ1-1; maybe TRBD1 (6 bases). V was cut by 4 bases and J by 0 bases, with 9 bases left in between. The CDR3 covers 14 residues. CDR1 is LGHDT and CDR2 is YNNKEL in the germline V gene (reference sequence). CDR3: CASSLKGVNTEAFF. CDR3 bases: TGTGCCAGCAGCCTGAAGGGGGTGAACACTGAAGCTTTCTTT.

The V call is TRBV14, the J call TRBJ2-7, with 7 bases fitting TRBD1. V gave up 4 bases and J gave up 6 bases; unmatched junction bases: 15. The CDR3 totals 16 residues. The germline V gene encodes CDR1 SGHDN and CDR2 FVKESK. In DNA, the CDR3 is TGTGCCAGCAGCCGGAGCCCAGGGACAGTAATGGGCGAGCAGTACTTC. Translated: CASSRSPGTVMGEQYF.

The chain joins TRBV6-5 to TRBJ2-7; D may be TRBD2 (6 bases). V lost 5 bases, J lost 6 bases, and 17 bases lay in between. Germline V gene data show CDR1 as MNHEY and CDR2 as SVGAGI. This CDR3 contains 14 residues. Here the CDR3 DNA reads TGTGCCAGCAGTATCGGACGGGGGAGTAGCGAGCAGTACTTC. It specifies CASSIGRGSSEQYF.